A selection of T cell receptor beta chains follows, all from one sample in a study of post-analysis software for immune sequencing data. TCRdb analysed the PCR reads with MiXCR anew, one entry per CDR3 protein. The sample holds approximately 690,000 distinct CDR3 sequences; around 64% are singletons and the top ten take 11%. Specimen: blood. Receptors originate from a girl aged 2 to 10 with multiple sclerosis. Each CDR3 is given with its conserved first and last residue. The order of the fields is J gene, V gene, D gene, CDR3 length, clone size, CDR3 DNA, CDR3 protein. A D gene is named only where the DNA matches it firmly. For some rows the clone size is stated as once, few or many, or as a class when expanded; others skip it.

j_gene: TRBJ2-3
v_gene: TRBV20-1
d_gene: .
len: 11
abundance: few
CDR3nt: TGCAGTGCTAGAAGGGTAGATACGCAGTATTTT
CDR3aa: CSARRVDTQYF

j_gene: TRBJ2-1
v_gene: TRBV27
d_gene: TRBD1
len: 15
abundance: few
CDR3nt: TGTGCTAGCAGTTGGGGGACAGGGGCCAACAATGAGCAGTTCTTC
CDR3aa: CASSWGTGANNEQFF

j_gene: TRBJ2-1
v_gene: TRBV5-1
d_gene: .
len: 14
abundance: .
CDR3nt: TGCGCCAGCAGCTTGGCCGTGGCAGACAATGAGCAGTTCTTC
CDR3aa: CASSLAVADNEQFF

j_gene: TRBJ2-1
v_gene: TRBV12-3/TRBV12-4
d_gene: TRBD1
len: 13
abundance: few
CDR3nt: TGTGCCAGCAGCTTTGGACAGGCCAATGAGCAGTTCTTC
CDR3aa: CASSFGQANEQFF

j_gene: TRBJ1-1
v_gene: TRBV5-1
d_gene: .
len: 16
abundance: .
CDR3nt: TGCGCCAGCAGCTCCCTTCTAGGGGAGGGGGACACTGAAGCTTTCTTT
CDR3aa: CASSSLLGEGDTEAFF

j_gene: TRBJ2-3
v_gene: TRBV5-6
d_gene: TRBD1
len: 13
abundance: .
CDR3nt: TGTGCCAGCAGCTTCCGGGACAGTAACGTGCAGTATTTT
CDR3aa: CASSFRDSNVQYF

j_gene: TRBJ2-1
v_gene: TRBV27
d_gene: .
len: 12
abundance: .
CDR3nt: TGTGCCAGCAGTTCACTAGCTGCTGAGCAGTTCTTC
CDR3aa: CASSSLAAEQFF

j_gene: TRBJ2-3
v_gene: TRBV29-1
d_gene: TRBD1
len: 15
abundance: .
CDR3nt: TGCAGCGTGAGTGGACAGGGGGTGGGGACAGATACGCAGTATTTT
CDR3aa: CSVSGQGVGTDTQYF

j_gene: TRBJ2-6
v_gene: TRBV10-3
d_gene: .
len: 11
abundance: .
CDR3nt: TGTGCCACACTTGGGGCCAACGTCCTGACTTTC
CDR3aa: CATLGANVLTF

j_gene: TRBJ2-7
v_gene: TRBV21-1
d_gene: .
len: 18
abundance: .
CDR3nt: TGTGCCAGCAGCAACAGGACTAGCGGGAGAGAGGGGGCCTACGAGCAGTACTTC
CDR3aa: CASSNRTSGREGAYEQYF

j_gene: TRBJ1-2
v_gene: TRBV10-3
d_gene: .
len: 15
abundance: few
CDR3nt: TGTGCCATCAGTGGAGATGGCCTTTTAAACTATGGCTACACCTTC
CDR3aa: CAISGDGLLNYGYTF

j_gene: TRBJ2-1
v_gene: TRBV20-1
d_gene: .
len: 16
abundance: .
CDR3nt: TGCAGTGCTAGCCTCCTCCCCGGGGGCTCCTACAATGAGCAGTTCTTC
CDR3aa: CSASLLPGGSYNEQFF

j_gene: TRBJ1-2
v_gene: TRBV15
d_gene: .
len: 16
abundance: .
CDR3nt: TGTGCCACCAGCAGAGATCCCGCCAGGGAGGGCTATGGCTACACCTTC
CDR3aa: CATSRDPAREGYGYTF

j_gene: TRBJ1-1
v_gene: TRBV13
d_gene: TRBD1
len: 16
abundance: .
CDR3nt: TGTGCCAGCAGCTTAGGCCTTGGGACAGGGCGCACTGAAGCTTTCTTT
CDR3aa: CASSLGLGTGRTEAFF

j_gene: TRBJ2-1
v_gene: TRBV7-2
d_gene: .
len: 14
abundance: few
CDR3nt: TGTGCCAGCAGCTTAGTTGTCGGCGGGGATGAGCAGTTCTTC
CDR3aa: CASSLVVGGDEQFF

j_gene: TRBJ1-2
v_gene: TRBV28
d_gene: .
len: 14
abundance: .
CDR3nt: TGTGCCAGCAGTTTCGCGGGATCTAACTATGGCTACACCTTC
CDR3aa: CASSFAGSNYGYTF

j_gene: TRBJ2-5
v_gene: TRBV30
d_gene: .
len: 12
abundance: .
CDR3nt: TGTGCCTGGAGCTACTTTAAGGAGACCCAGTACTTC
CDR3aa: CAWSYFKETQYF

j_gene: TRBJ1-2
v_gene: TRBV7-9
d_gene: TRBD1
len: 16
abundance: .
CDR3nt: TGTGCCAGCAGCCCTCGGCAGGGGGAACGCTTGGATGGCTACACCTTC
CDR3aa: CASSPRQGERLDGYTF

j_gene: TRBJ2-7
v_gene: TRBV27
d_gene: .
len: 16
abundance: .
CDR3nt: TGTGCCAGCAGTTCGTTGACGGCTGGCGGGGCCTACGAGCAGTACTTC
CDR3aa: CASSSLTAGGAYEQYF

j_gene: TRBJ1-3
v_gene: TRBV12-3/TRBV12-4
d_gene: TRBD1
len: 14
abundance: .
CDR3nt: TGTGCCAGCAGTTATGGACAGGGCTTTACCACCATATATTTT
CDR3aa: CASSYGQGFTTIYF

j_gene: TRBJ1-2
v_gene: TRBV14
d_gene: .
len: 14
abundance: .
CDR3nt: TGTGCCAGCAGCCAAGGGAACATCGACTATGGCTACACCTTC
CDR3aa: CASSQGNIDYGYTF

j_gene: TRBJ2-7
v_gene: TRBV5-6
d_gene: .
len: 14
abundance: .
CDR3nt: TGTGCCAGCAGCTTTGGCGGGGCTAACTACGAGCAGTACTTC
CDR3aa: CASSFGGANYEQYF

j_gene: TRBJ2-3
v_gene: TRBV20-1
d_gene: TRBD2
len: 17
abundance: few
CDR3nt: TGCAGTGCTAGAGATCTCGGCACTAGCGGGGGGACAGATACGCAGTATTTT
CDR3aa: CSARDLGTSGGTDTQYF

j_gene: TRBJ1-6
v_gene: TRBV6-6
d_gene: .
len: 17
abundance: .
CDR3nt: TGTGCCAGCAGTTACTCTGGCGGGAGCTCCTATAATTCACCCCTCCACTTT
CDR3aa: CASSYSGGSSYNSPLHF

j_gene: TRBJ2-1
v_gene: TRBV6-5
d_gene: TRBD2
len: 16
abundance: .
CDR3nt: TGTGCCAGCAGTTACCAAAGCGCCAGCGGGAGCAATGAGCAGTTCTTC
CDR3aa: CASSYQSASGSNEQFF

j_gene: TRBJ2-6
v_gene: TRBV4-2
d_gene: TRBD1
len: 18
abundance: .
CDR3nt: TGTGCCAGCAGCCAAGTTCGCGGGACAGGGGCTGGGGCCAACGTCCTGACTTTC
CDR3aa: CASSQVRGTGAGANVLTF

j_gene: TRBJ1-1
v_gene: TRBV20-1
d_gene: .
len: 13
abundance: few
CDR3nt: TGCAGTGCTACAGTGGCTTTGAACACTGAAGCTTTCTTT
CDR3aa: CSATVALNTEAFF

j_gene: TRBJ2-7
v_gene: TRBV7-9
d_gene: TRBD1
len: 16
abundance: .
CDR3nt: TGTGCCAGCAGCAGCGACAGGGAAGGCTCCTACAATGAGCAGTACTTC
CDR3aa: CASSSDREGSYNEQYF

j_gene: TRBJ2-1
v_gene: TRBV7-8
d_gene: .
len: 14
abundance: few
CDR3nt: TGTGCCAGCAACTTTAAACGGACCTACAATGAGCAGTTCTTC
CDR3aa: CASNFKRTYNEQFF

j_gene: TRBJ1-1
v_gene: TRBV5-1
d_gene: .
len: 18
abundance: once
CDR3nt: TGCGCCAGCAGCTTGGCGGGACTTGGCGCGGGGTCGGGCACTGAAGCTTTCTTT
CDR3aa: CASSLAGLGAGSGTEAFF

j_gene: TRBJ1-2
v_gene: TRBV29-1
d_gene: .
len: 13
abundance: .
CDR3nt: TGCAGCGTCGCCAATGACCCCACCTATGGCTACACCTTC
CDR3aa: CSVANDPTYGYTF

j_gene: TRBJ2-7
v_gene: TRBV6-8
d_gene: .
len: 15
abundance: .
CDR3nt: TGTGCCAGCAGTTCAAGGACTGTCAGCTCCTACGAGCAGTACTTC
CDR3aa: CASSSRTVSSYEQYF

j_gene: TRBJ2-7
v_gene: TRBV3-1
d_gene: .
len: 13
abundance: .
CDR3nt: TGTGCCAGCAGCCAAGATAGAGGGGTCGAGCAGTACTTC
CDR3aa: CASSQDRGVEQYF

j_gene: TRBJ1-2
v_gene: TRBV12-3/TRBV12-4
d_gene: .
len: 12
abundance: .
CDR3nt: TGTGCCAGCAGTTTCCCGGCGGGGGGCTACACCTTC
CDR3aa: CASSFPAGGYTF

j_gene: TRBJ2-4
v_gene: TRBV7-8
d_gene: .
len: 15
abundance: .
CDR3nt: TGTGCCAGCAGCCCCCGGGACTTAAACGGGAACATTCAGTACTTC
CDR3aa: CASSPRDLNGNIQYF

j_gene: TRBJ2-1
v_gene: TRBV11-2
d_gene: .
len: 13
abundance: .
CDR3nt: TGTGCCAGCAGCTTAGGGACTCCAGGGGAGCAGTTCTTC
CDR3aa: CASSLGTPGEQFF

j_gene: TRBJ1-1
v_gene: TRBV7-2
d_gene: .
len: 13
abundance: .
CDR3nt: TGTGCCAGCAGCCGGAAGGTTAACACTGAAGCTTTCTTT
CDR3aa: CASSRKVNTEAFF

j_gene: TRBJ2-3
v_gene: TRBV29-1
d_gene: TRBD2
len: 20
abundance: .
CDR3nt: TGCAGCGTTGAAAGGAATCGACTACTAGCGGGAGGGCCTAATAGTGATACGCAGTATTTT
CDR3aa: CSVERNRLLAGGPNSDTQYF

j_gene: TRBJ2-5
v_gene: TRBV7-6
d_gene: TRBD1
len: 15
abundance: once
CDR3nt: TGTGCCAGCAGCTCATCTACAGGGGACCAAGAGACCCAGTACTTC
CDR3aa: CASSSSTGDQETQYF

j_gene: TRBJ2-5
v_gene: TRBV7-3
d_gene: .
len: 13
abundance: .
CDR3nt: TGTGCCAGCAGCTTTCTAGTTGGTGAGACCCAGTACTTC
CDR3aa: CASSFLVGETQYF

j_gene: TRBJ1-2
v_gene: TRBV10-1
d_gene: .
len: 13
abundance: few
CDR3nt: TGCGCCAGCAGCAGGGAAGCTAACTATGGCTACACCTTC
CDR3aa: CASSREANYGYTF

j_gene: TRBJ2-5
v_gene: TRBV28
d_gene: .
len: 14
abundance: few
CDR3nt: TGTGCCAGCAGGATTGAGGCCCCAGGAGAGACCCAGTACTTC
CDR3aa: CASRIEAPGETQYF

j_gene: TRBJ1-1
v_gene: TRBV7-9
d_gene: .
len: 13
abundance: many
CDR3nt: TGTGCCAGCAGCTTACAGGAGAACACTGAAGCTTTCTTT
CDR3aa: CASSLQENTEAFF

j_gene: TRBJ2-1
v_gene: TRBV7-9
d_gene: TRBD2
len: 15
abundance: .
CDR3nt: TGTGCCAGCAGCCCCCGTACTAGCGGGGTCAATGAGCAGTTCTTC
CDR3aa: CASSPRTSGVNEQFF

j_gene: TRBJ2-1
v_gene: TRBV11-1
d_gene: TRBD1
len: 15
abundance: .
CDR3nt: TGTGCCAGCAGTCAGGGGGCTACCTACTACAATGAGCAGTTCTTC
CDR3aa: CASSQGATYYNEQFF

j_gene: TRBJ2-1
v_gene: TRBV7-9
d_gene: .
len: 12
abundance: few
CDR3nt: TGTGCCAGCAACCGGTTCTACAATGAGCAGTTCTTC
CDR3aa: CASNRFYNEQFF

j_gene: TRBJ2-5
v_gene: TRBV6-2/TRBV6-3
d_gene: .
len: 14
abundance: .
CDR3nt: TGTGCCAGCAGTTATCGAGCCTACCAAGAGACCCAGTACTTC
CDR3aa: CASSYRAYQETQYF

j_gene: TRBJ2-2
v_gene: TRBV5-1
d_gene: .
len: 16
abundance: .
CDR3nt: TGCGCCAGCAGATCGACCCTTACAGGGAACACCGGGGAGCTGTTTTTT
CDR3aa: CASRSTLTGNTGELFF

j_gene: TRBJ2-5
v_gene: TRBV7-2
d_gene: TRBD2
len: 16
abundance: .
CDR3nt: TGTGCCAGCAGTAGGGCTAGCGGGGGCCTTCAAGAGACCCAGTACTTC
CDR3aa: CASSRASGGLQETQYF

j_gene: TRBJ2-7
v_gene: TRBV5-1
d_gene: .
len: 15
abundance: .
CDR3nt: TGCGCCAGCAGCCCCCGGGGCGATGGACCCTACGAGCAGTACTTC
CDR3aa: CASSPRGDGPYEQYF

j_gene: TRBJ2-7
v_gene: TRBV2
d_gene: TRBD2
len: 14
abundance: .
CDR3nt: TGTGCCAGCAGCGCGGGACTAGCGGGAGAAGAGCAGTACTTC
CDR3aa: CASSAGLAGEEQYF

j_gene: TRBJ1-1
v_gene: TRBV27
d_gene: .
len: 16
abundance: once
CDR3nt: TGTGCCAGCAGTTTATCAGGACAGCCGCTGAACACTGAAGCTTTCTTT
CDR3aa: CASSLSGQPLNTEAFF

j_gene: TRBJ2-3
v_gene: TRBV10-3
d_gene: TRBD1
len: 14
abundance: few
CDR3nt: TGTGCCATCAGCCCGGGACAGAACACAGATACGCAGTATTTT
CDR3aa: CAISPGQNTDTQYF

j_gene: TRBJ2-7
v_gene: TRBV10-3
d_gene: TRBD1
len: 13
abundance: .
CDR3nt: TGTGCCATCAGTGAATTGGACAGGGGGGGAGAGTACTTC
CDR3aa: CAISELDRGGEYF

j_gene: TRBJ1-6
v_gene: TRBV7-2
d_gene: TRBD1
len: 16
abundance: few
CDR3nt: TGTGCCAGCAGCTTCCGACAGGGTGGGGCTAATTCACCCCTCCACTTT
CDR3aa: CASSFRQGGANSPLHF